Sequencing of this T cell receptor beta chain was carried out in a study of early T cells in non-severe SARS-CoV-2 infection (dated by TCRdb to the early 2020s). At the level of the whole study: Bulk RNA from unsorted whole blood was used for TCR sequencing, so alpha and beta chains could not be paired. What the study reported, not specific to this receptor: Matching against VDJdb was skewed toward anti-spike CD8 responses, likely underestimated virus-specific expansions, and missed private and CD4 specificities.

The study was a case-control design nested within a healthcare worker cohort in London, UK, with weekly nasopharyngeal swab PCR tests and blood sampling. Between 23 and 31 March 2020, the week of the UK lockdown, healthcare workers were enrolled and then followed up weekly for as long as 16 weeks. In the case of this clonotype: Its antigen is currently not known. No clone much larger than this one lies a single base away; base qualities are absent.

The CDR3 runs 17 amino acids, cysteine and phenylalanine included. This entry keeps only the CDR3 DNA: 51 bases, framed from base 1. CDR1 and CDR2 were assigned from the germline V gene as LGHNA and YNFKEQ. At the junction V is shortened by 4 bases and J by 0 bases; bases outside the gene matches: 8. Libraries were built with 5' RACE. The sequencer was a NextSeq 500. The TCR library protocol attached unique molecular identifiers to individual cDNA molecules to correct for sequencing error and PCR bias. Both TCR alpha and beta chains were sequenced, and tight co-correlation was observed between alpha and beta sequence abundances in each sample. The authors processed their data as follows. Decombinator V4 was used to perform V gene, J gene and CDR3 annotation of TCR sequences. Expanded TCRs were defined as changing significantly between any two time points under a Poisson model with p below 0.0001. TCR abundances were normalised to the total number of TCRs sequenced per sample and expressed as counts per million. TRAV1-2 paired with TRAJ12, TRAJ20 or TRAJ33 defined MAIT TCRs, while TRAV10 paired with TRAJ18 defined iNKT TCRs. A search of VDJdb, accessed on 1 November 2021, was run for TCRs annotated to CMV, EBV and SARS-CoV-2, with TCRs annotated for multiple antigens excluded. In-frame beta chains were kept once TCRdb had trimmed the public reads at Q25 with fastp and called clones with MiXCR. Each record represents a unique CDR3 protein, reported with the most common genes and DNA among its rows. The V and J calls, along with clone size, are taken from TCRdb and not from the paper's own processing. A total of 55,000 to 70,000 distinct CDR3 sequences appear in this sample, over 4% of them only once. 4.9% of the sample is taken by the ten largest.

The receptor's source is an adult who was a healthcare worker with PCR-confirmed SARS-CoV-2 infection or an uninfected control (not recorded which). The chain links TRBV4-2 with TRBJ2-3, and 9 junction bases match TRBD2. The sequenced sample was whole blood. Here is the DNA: TGTGCCAGCAGCCCTCCTTCTAGCGGGGCTAGCACAGATACGCAGTATTTT. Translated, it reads CASSPPSSGASTDTQYF.